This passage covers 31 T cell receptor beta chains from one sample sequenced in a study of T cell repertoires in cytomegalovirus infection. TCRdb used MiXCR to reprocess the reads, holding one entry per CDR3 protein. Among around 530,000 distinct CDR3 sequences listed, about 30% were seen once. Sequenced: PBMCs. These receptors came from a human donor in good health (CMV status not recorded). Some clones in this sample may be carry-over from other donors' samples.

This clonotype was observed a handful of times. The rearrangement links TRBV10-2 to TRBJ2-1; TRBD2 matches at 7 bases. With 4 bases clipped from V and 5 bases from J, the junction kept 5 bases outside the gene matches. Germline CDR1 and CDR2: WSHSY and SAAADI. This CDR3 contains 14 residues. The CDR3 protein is CASSGWLADNEQFF. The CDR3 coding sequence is TGCGCCAGCAGTGGTTGGCTAGCGGACAATGAGCAGTTCTTC.

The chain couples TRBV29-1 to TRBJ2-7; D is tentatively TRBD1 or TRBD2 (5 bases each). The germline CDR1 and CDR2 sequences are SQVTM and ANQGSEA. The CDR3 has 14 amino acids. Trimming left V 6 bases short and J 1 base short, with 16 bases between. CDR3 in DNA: TGCAGCGTGGGGTCTGGGGGAGAATCCTACGAGCAGTACGTC. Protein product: CSVGSGGESYEQYV.

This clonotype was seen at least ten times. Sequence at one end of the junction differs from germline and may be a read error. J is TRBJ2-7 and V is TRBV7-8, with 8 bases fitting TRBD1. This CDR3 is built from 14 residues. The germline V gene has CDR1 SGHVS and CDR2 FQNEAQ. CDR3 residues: CASSLRDRPPLLNF. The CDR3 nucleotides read TGTGCCAGCAGCTTAAGGGACAGGCCCCCTTTATTGAACTTC. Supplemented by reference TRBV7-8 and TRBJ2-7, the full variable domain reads GAGVSQSPRYKVAKRGQDVALRCDPISGHVSLFWYQQALGQGPEFLTYFQNEAQLDKSGLPSDRFFAERPEGSVSTLKIQRTQQEDSAVYLCASSLRDRPPLLNFGPGTRLTVT.

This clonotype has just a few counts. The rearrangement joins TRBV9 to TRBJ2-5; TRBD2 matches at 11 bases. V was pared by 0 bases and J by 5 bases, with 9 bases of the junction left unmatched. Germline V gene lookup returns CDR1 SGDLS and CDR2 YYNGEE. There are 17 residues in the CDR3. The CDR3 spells CASSVGNSGRARETQYF. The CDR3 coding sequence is TGTGCCAGCAGCGTAGGGAATAGCGGGAGGGCCAGGGAGACCCAGTACTTC.

CDR3 in DNA: TGTGCCACCAGCAGAGATGCACGGGACAGGGGTCAGTCCATCTACAATGAGCAGTTCTTC. The encoded protein is CATSRDARDRGQSIYNEQFF. This rearrangement joins TRBV15 to TRBJ2-1; 10 nucleotides agree with TRBD1. The CDR3 contains 20 residues. V lost 0 bases, J lost 3 bases, and 14 bases stayed unmatched. The germline V gene encodes CDR1 LNHNV and CDR2 YYDKDF (reference sequence).

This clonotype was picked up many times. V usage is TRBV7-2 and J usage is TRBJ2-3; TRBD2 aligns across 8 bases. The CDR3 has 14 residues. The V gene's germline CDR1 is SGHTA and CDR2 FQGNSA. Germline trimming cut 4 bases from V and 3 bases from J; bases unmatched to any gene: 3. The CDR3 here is CASSSGLVTDTQYF. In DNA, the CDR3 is TGTGCCAGCAGCTCGGGACTAGTAACAGATACGCAGTATTTT.

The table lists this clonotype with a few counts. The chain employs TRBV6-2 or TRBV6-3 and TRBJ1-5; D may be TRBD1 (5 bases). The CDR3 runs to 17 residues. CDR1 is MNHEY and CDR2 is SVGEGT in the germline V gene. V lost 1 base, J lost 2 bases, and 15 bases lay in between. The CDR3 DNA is TGTGCCAGCAGTTACTGGGTTCGGGGGACGGGCAATCAGCCCCAGCATTTT. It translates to CASSYWVRGTGNQPQHF.

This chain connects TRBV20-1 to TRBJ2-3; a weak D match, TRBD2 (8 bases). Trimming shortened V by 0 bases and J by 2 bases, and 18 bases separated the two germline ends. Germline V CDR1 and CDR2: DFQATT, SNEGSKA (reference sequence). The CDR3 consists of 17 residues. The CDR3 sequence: CSARDVSGGGPTDTQYF. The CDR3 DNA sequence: TGCAGTGCTAGAGATGTATCGGGAGGGGGCCCCACAGATACGCAGTATTTT.

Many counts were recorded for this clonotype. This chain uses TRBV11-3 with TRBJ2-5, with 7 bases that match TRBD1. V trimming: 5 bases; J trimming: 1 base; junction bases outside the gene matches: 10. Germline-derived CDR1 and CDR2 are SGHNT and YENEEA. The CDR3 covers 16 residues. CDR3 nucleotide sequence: TGTGCCAGCAGCCTAGGGGTTGGACAGGTCCAAGAGACCCAGTACTTC. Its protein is CASSLGVGQVQETQYF.

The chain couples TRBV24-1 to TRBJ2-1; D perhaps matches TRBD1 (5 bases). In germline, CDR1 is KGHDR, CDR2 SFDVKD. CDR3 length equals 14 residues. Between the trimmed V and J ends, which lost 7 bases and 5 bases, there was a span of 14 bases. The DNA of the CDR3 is TGTGCCACCAGCGGGCCCCTACAGGACAATGAGCAGTTCTTC. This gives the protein CATSGPLQDNEQFF.

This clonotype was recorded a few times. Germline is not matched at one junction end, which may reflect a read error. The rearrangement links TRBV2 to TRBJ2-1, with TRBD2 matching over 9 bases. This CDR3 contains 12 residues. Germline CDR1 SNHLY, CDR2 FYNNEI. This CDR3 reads CASSQAGGEQFF. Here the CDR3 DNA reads TGTGCCAGCAGTCAAGCGGGAGGTGAGCAGTTCTTC.

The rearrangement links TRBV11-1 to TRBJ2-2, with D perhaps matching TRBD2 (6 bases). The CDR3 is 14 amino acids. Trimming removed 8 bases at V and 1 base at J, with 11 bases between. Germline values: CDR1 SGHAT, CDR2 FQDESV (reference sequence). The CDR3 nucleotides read TGTGCCAGCTCTCGGCGGGAGAACACCGGGGAGCTGTTTTTT. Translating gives CASSRRENTGELFF.

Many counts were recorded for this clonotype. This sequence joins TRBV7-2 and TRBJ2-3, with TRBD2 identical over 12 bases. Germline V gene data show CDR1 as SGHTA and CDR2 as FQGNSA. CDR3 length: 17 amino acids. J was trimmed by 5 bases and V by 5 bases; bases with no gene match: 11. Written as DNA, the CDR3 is TGTGCCAGCAGCGTCGGACTAGCGGGAAGTCGTGGAGATACGCAGTATTTT. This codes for CASSVGLAGSRGDTQYF.

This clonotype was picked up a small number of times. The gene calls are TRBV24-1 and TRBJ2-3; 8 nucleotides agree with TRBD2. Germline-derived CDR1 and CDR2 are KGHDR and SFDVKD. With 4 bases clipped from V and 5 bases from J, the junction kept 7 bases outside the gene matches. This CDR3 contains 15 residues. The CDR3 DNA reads TGTGCCACCAGTGACCCCGGGACTAGACGAGATACGCAGTATTTT. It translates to CATSDPGTRRDTQYF.

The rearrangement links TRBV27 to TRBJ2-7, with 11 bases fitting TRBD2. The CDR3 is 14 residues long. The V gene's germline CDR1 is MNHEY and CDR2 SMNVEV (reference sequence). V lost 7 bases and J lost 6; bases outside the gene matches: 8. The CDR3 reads CASMKIAGGGEQYF. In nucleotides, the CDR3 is TGTGCCAGCATGAAGATAGCGGGAGGGGGCGAGCAGTACTTC.

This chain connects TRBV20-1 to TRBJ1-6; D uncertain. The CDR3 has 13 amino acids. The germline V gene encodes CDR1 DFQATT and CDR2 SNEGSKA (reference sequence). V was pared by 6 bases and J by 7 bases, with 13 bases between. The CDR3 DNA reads TGCAGTGCCAGTCCACCGGGAAATTCACCCCTCCACTTT. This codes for CSASPPGNSPLHF.

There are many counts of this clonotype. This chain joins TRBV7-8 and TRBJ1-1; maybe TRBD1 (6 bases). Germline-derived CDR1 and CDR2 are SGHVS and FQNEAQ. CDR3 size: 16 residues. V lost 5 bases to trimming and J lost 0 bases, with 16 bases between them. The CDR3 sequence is CASSRIDRKMNTEAFF. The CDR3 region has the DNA TGTGCCAGCAGCCGTATAGACAGGAAAATGAACACTGAAGCTTTCTTT.

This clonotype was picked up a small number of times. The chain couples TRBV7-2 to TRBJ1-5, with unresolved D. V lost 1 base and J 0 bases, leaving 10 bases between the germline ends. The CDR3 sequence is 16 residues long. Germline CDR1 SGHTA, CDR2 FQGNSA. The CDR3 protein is CASSLGLGNSNQPQHF. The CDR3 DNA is TGTGCCAGCAGCTTAGGTCTAGGCAATAGCAATCAGCCCCAGCATTTT.

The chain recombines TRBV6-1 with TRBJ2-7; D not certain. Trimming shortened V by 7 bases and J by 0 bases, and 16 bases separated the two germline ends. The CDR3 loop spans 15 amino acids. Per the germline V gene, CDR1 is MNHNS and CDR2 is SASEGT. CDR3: CASTMGSTSSYEQYV. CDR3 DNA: TGTGCCAGCACGATGGGATCAACGAGCTCCTACGAGCAGTACGTC.

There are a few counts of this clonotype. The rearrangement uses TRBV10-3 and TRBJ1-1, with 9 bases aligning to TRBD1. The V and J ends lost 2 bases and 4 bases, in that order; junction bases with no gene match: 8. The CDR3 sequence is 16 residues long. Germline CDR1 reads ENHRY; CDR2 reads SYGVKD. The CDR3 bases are TGTGCCATCAGTGAGACCGGACAGGGGTTGGGCACTGAAGCTTTCTTT. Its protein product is CAISETGQGLGTEAFF.

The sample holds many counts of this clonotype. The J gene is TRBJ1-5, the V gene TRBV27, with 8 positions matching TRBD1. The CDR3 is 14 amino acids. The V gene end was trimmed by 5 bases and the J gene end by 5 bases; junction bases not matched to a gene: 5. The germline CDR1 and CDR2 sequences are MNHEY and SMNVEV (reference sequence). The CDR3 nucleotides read TGTGCCAGCAGTAGGACAGGGTGGGATCAGCCCCAGCATTTT. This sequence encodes CASSRTGWDQPQHF.

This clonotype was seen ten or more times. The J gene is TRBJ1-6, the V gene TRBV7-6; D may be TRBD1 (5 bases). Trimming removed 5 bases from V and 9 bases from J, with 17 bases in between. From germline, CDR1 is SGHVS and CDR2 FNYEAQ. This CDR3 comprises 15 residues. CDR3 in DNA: TGTGCCAGCAGCCCATTGCAGGGCTCCATTTCACCCCTCCACTTT. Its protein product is CASSPLQGSISPLHF.

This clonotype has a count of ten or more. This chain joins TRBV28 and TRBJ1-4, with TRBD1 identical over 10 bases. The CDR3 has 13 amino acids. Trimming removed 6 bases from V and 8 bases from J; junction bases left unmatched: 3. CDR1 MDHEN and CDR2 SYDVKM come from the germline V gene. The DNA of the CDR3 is TGTGCCAGCAGGGGACAGGGGAACGAAAAACTGTTTTTT. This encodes CASRGQGNEKLFF.

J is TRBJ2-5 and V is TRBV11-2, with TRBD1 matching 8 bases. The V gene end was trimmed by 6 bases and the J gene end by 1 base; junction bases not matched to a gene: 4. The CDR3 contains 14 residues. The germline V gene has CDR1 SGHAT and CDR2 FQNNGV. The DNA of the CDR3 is TGTGCCAGCAGTCACGGACAGGGCCAAGAGACCCAGTACTTC. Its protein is CASSHGQGQETQYF.

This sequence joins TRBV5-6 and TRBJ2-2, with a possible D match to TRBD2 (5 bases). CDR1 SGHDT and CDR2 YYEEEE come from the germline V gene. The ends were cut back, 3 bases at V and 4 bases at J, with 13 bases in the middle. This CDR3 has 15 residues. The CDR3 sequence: CASSSEGVATGELFF. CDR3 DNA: TGTGCCAGCAGCTCTGAGGGCGTTGCCACCGGGGAGCTGTTTTTT. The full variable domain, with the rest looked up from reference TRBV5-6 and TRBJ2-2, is DAGVTQSPTHLIKTRGQQVTLRCSPKSGHDTVSWYQQALGQGPQFIFQYYEEEERQRGNFPDRFSGHQFPNYSSELNVNALLLGDSALYLCASSSEGVATGELFFGEGSRLTVL.

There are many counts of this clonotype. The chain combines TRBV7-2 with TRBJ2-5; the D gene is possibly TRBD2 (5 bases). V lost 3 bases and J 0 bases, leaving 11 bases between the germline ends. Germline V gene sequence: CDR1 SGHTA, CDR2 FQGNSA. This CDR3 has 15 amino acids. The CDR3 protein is CASSLLSGYQETQYF. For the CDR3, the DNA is TGTGCCAGCAGCTTGTTGTCGGGGTACCAAGAGACCCAGTACTTC.

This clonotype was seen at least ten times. CDR3 region: CASSARGTQYF. The CDR3 DNA sequence: TGTGCCAGCAGCGCCCGTGGGACGCAGTATTTT. The rearrangement joins TRBV7-2 to TRBJ2-3; D remains unclear. CDR3 length equals 11 residues. The V gene lost 5 bases and the J gene lost 9 bases, with 9 bases spanning the gap. The germline V gene has CDR1 SGHTA and CDR2 FQGNSA.

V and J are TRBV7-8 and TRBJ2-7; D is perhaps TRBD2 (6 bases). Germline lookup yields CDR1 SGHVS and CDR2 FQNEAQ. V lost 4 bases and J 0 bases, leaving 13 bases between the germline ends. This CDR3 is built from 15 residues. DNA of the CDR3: TGTGCCAGCAGCTCGCTAGCGACGAGCTCCTACGAGCAGTACGTC. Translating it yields CASSSLATSSYEQYV.

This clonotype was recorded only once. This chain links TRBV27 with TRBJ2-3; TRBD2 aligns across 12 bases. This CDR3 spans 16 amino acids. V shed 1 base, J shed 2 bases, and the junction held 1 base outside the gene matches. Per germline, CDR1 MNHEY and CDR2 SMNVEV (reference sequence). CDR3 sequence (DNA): TGTGCCAGCAGTTTATGGACTAGCGGGATCACAGATACGCAGTATTTT. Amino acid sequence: CASSLWTSGITDTQYF.

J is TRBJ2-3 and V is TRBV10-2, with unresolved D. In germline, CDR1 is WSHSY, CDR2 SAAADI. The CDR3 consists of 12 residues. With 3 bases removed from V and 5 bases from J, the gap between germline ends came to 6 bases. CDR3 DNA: TGCGCCAGCAGTGATGGTAGAGATACGCAGTATTTT. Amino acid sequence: CASSDGRDTQYF.

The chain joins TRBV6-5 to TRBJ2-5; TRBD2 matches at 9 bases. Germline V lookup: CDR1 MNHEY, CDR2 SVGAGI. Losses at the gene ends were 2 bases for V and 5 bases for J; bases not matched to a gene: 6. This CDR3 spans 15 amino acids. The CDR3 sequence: CASSYASGILETQYF. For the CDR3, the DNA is TGTGCCAGCAGTTACGCTAGCGGGATATTGGAGACCCAGTACTTC.